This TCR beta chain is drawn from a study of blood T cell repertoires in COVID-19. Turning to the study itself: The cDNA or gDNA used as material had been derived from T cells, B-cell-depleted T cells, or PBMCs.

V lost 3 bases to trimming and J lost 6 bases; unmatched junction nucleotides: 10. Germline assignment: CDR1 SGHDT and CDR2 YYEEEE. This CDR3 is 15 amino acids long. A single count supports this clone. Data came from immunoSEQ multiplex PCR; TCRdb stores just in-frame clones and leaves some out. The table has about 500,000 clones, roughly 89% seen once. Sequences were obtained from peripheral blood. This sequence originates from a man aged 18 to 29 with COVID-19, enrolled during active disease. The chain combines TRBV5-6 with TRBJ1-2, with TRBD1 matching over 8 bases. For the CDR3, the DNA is TGTGCCAGCAGCTGGAACCGAGGACAGGGTGATGGCTACACCTTC. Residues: CASSWNRGQGDGYTF.